Detailed here is one T cell receptor (beta chain). Method: immunoSEQ multiplex PCR; TCRdb's copy keeps in-frame clones and lacks some. The repertoire holds roughly 160,000 clones, 60% to 85% seen once, with 7.5% to 8.5% in the top ten. This entry belongs to a study of blood T cell repertoires in COVID-19. Germline CDR1 is MNHEY and CDR2 is SVGEGT. The CDR3 sequence is 11 residues long. Trimming cost V 6 bases and J 8 bases, with 10 bases left between them. The sequenced sample consisted of peripheral blood. This receptor was identified in a woman in her fifties or sixties with COVID-19, enrolled during active disease. The gene calls are TRBV6-2 or TRBV6-3 and TRBJ1-1; D may be TRBD1 (5 bases). The CDR3 sequence is CASSTGGEAFF. Written as DNA, the CDR3 is TGTGCCAGCAGCACCGGGGGGGAAGCTTTCTTT.